The rows below give T cell receptor beta chains drawn from one sample of a study of blood T cell repertoires in COVID-19. Some clones are missing from TCRdb's copy, which holds only in-frame ones; the method was immunoSEQ multiplex PCR. The sample lists 230,000 or so clones, around 88% occurring once. The material sequenced was peripheral blood. The source of these receptors is a middle-aged man with active or convalescent COVID-19. CDR3s include the opening cysteine and the closing phenylalanine or tryptophan. The D gene is left open where the match is weak. Size tells how often a clone was seen (once, few, many) or the class of an expanded clone, and some rows leave it out.

14	NA	TRBJ2-7	TRBD2	TRBV6-2/TRBV6-3	CASSYTSGGYEQYF	TGTGCCAGCAGTTACACTAGCGGGGGGTACGAGCAGTACTTC
10	NA	TRBJ2-7	NA	TRBV11-2	CASSFNEQYF	TGTGCCAGCAGCTTCAACGAGCAGTACTTC
14	NA	TRBJ1-2	NA	TRBV19	CASSPTPRDRGYTF	TGTGCCAGTAGCCCAACCCCCCGGGATAGGGGCTACACCTTC
13	once	TRBJ1-1	TRBD1	TRBV19	CASIRTGVTEAFF	TGTGCCAGTATTAGAACAGGGGTCACTGAAGCTTTCTTT
14	few	TRBJ1-1	NA	TRBV27	CASWRGGWNTEAFF	TGTGCCAGCTGGAGAGGGGGATGGAACACTGAAGCTTTCTTT
13	NA	TRBJ1-1	NA	TRBV6-2/TRBV6-3	CASSYAQGTEAFF	TGTGCCAGCAGTTACGCACAGGGTACTGAAGCTTTCTTT
14	NA	TRBJ1-1	NA	TRBV19	CASSIQGGPREAFF	TGTGCCAGTAGTATCCAGGGTGGGCCAAGGGAAGCTTTCTTT
14	once	TRBJ1-1	NA	TRBV11-3	CASSFTGQPGGAFF	TGTGCCAGCAGCTTCACCGGACAGCCCGGAGGAGCTTTCTTT
14	NA	TRBJ1-1	NA	TRBV5-4	CASSASREETEAFF	TGTGCCAGCAGCGCCTCCAGGGAGGAAACTGAAGCTTTCTTT
19	few	TRBJ1-1	NA	TRBV12-2	CASRLVGRQGRDMNTEAFF	TGTGCAAGTCGCTTAGTGGGGAGACAGGGACGAGACATGAACACTGAAGCTTTCTTT
12	NA	TRBJ2-7	NA	TRBV12-3/TRBV12-4	CASSFQGYEQYF	TGTGCCAGCAGTTTTCAGGGATACGAGCAGTACTTC
19	NA	TRBJ2-3	TRBD2	TRBV9	CASSVDFRTSGRMTDTQYF	TGTGCCAGCAGCGTAGATTTCCGGACTAGCGGGAGGATGACAGATACGCAGTATTTT